This TCR beta chain originates from a study of blood T cell repertoires in COVID-19. This study enrolled people aged 18 to 89 from roughly 22 US geographic areas. Participants had their cohort set by participant-reported clinical history. Study processing details: Estimation of nucleated cell counts relied on the amplification of reference gene primers. The table came from immunoSEQ multiplex PCR; TCRdb's copy has only in-frame clones and leaves some out. Clone size and the V and J calls come from that table; the DNA yielded D and trimming. The data contain under 450,000 clones, around 83% of them singletons. The receptor's source is a woman aged 45-59 years who had recovered from COVID-19. Sequences were obtained from PBMCs or T cells enriched from blood (not recorded which).

The CDR3 reads CASSSMEQGEIYAGEQYF. Written as DNA, the CDR3 is TGTGCCAGCAGCTCGATGGAGCAGGGGGAGATTTATGCGGGCGAGCAGTACTTC. The V and J genes are TRBV5-5 and TRBJ2-7; TRBD1 matches 7 bases. This CDR3 is 18 amino acids long. CDR1 is SGHKS, CDR2 YYEKEE, per germline (reference sequence). V trimming: 3 bases; J trimming: 6 bases; junction bases outside the gene matches: 21.